This entry lists 28 T cell receptor beta chains sequenced from one sample in a study of Graves' ophthalmopathy and Graves' hyperthyroidism. RNA transcripts yielded amplified TCR beta CDR3 regions. HTBI-primed first-round RT-PCR preceded second-round multiplex PCR. TCRdb processed the multiplex PCR reads anew with MiXCR; each CDR3 protein has one entry. The sample lists about 240,000 distinct CDR3 sequences; around 45% were seen once. The material sequenced was peripheral blood. The receptors stem from an adult man with Graves' ophthalmopathy.

The chain employs TRBV5-6 and TRBJ2-7; 7 positions agree with TRBD1. Germline values: CDR1 SGHDT, CDR2 YYEEEE. The V gene end was trimmed by 10 bases and the J gene end by 0 bases; junction bases not matched to a gene: 10. This CDR3 contains 14 residues. CDR3 bases: TGTGCCTCAACACGCCGGGACAGCTCCTACGAGCAGTACTTC. Amino acid sequence: CASTRRDSSYEQYF. The whole variable domain, filled in from reference TRBV5-6 and TRBJ2-7, reads DAGVTQSPTHLIKTRGQQVTLRCSPKSGHDTVSWYQQALGQGPQFIFQYYEEEERQRGNFPDRFSGHQFPNYSSELNVNALLLGDSALYLCASTRRDSSYEQYFGPGTRLTVT.

This clonotype was seen a few times. The chain recombines TRBV12-3 or TRBV12-4 with TRBJ2-5, with TRBD1 matching over 9 bases. The J segment lost 3 bases and the V segment lost 5 bases, leaving 7 bases of the junction unmatched. The CDR3 contains 15 residues. The CDR3 loop reads CASSDLGTGKETQYF. The CDR3 DNA is TGTGCCAGCAGTGACCTAGGGACAGGGAAAGAGACCCAGTACTTC.

This clonotype was seen repeatedly, ten times or more. V gene TRBV7-2 combines with J gene TRBJ1-2; 7 nucleotides align to TRBD1. V lost 1 base and J lost 7; bases outside the gene matches: 6. Germline V gene sequence: CDR1 SGHTA, CDR2 FQGNSA. There are 14 residues in the CDR3. CDR3 sequence: CASSLGQGVSGYTF. Written as DNA, the CDR3 is TGTGCCAGCAGCTTAGGGCAGGGGGTTAGTGGCTACACCTTC.

CDR3 sequence (DNA): TGTGCCAGCAACCCACTTAGCGGGGGGACTTCCTACGAGCAGTACTTC. This sequence encodes CASNPLSGGTSYEQYF. This chain links TRBV6-5 with TRBJ2-7; 10 positions agree with TRBD2. Germline assignment: CDR1 MNHEY and CDR2 SVGAGI. With V trimmed by 7 bases and J by 1 base, 10 bases remained unmatched. This CDR3 comprises 16 residues.

This clonotype was counted only a few times. The gene calls are TRBV19 and TRBJ1-4; 8 nucleotides line up with TRBD1. From germline, CDR1 is LNHDA and CDR2 SQIVND (reference sequence). The V segment lost 5 bases and the J segment 3 bases; nucleotides outside the gene matches: 2. This CDR3 comprises 14 residues. CDR3 in DNA: TGTGCCAGTAGTCTGACAGGGGCTAATGAAAAACTGTTTTTT. It yields the protein CASSLTGANEKLFF.

This clonotype came up a few times. The chain combines TRBV7-2 with TRBJ2-5, with 7 bases matching TRBD2. The CDR3 length is 15 residues. Germline-derived CDR1 and CDR2 are SGHTA and FQGNSA. The trim removed 5 bases at V and 5 bases at J, leaving 11 bases unmatched. CDR3 DNA sequence: TGTGCCAGCAGCCTGAGCGGGGACCCCGGGGAGACCCAGTACTTC. This encodes CASSLSGDPGETQYF.

This clonotype was seen a few times. The chain carries TRBV7-9 and TRBJ1-2; 9 bases are a match to TRBD1. With V trimmed by 2 bases and J by 8 bases, 15 bases remained unmatched. CDR3 length: 17 amino acids. Germline assignment: CDR1 SEHNR and CDR2 FQNEAQ (reference sequence). The CDR3 nucleotides are TGTGCCAGCAGCTTACTTCGAGGACAGGGGCCTTTTCGCGGCTACACCTTC. This translates into CASSLLRGQGPFRGYTF.

The chain is built from TRBV7-2 and TRBJ1-1, with a weak D call TRBD1 (6 bases). The germline CDR1 and CDR2 sequences are SGHTA and FQGNSA. This CDR3 is built from 17 residues. V was clipped by 6 bases and J by 3 bases, with 23 bases between them. In nucleotides, the CDR3 is TGTGCCAGCAGTTACCCTATAGCGGGGGCGCGGGACACTGAAGCTTTCTTT. This encodes CASSYPIAGARDTEAFF.

This clonotype has only one observation. This sequence joins TRBV7-8 and TRBJ2-2, with D unclear. The germline V gene encodes CDR1 SGHVS and CDR2 FQNEAQ. The CDR3 loop spans 13 amino acids. Trimming stripped 8 bases from V and 6 bases from J, with 13 bases between. CDR3 sequence: CASSPTTSGELFF. For the CDR3, the DNA is TGTGCCAGCTCGCCAACTACCTCCGGGGAGCTGTTTTTT. Filled out from reference TRBV7-8 and TRBJ2-2, the complete variable domain reads GAGVSQSPRYKVAKRGQDVALRCDPISGHVSLFWYQQALGQGPEFLTYFQNEAQLDKSGLPSDRFFAERPEGSVSTLKIQRTQQEDSAVYLCASSPTTSGELFFGEGSRLTVL.

The chain joins TRBV12-3 or TRBV12-4 to TRBJ2-5; 7 bases map to TRBD1. The CDR3 totals 13 residues. The V gene end was trimmed by 5 bases and the J gene end by 2 bases; junction bases not matched to a gene: 2. CDR3 protein: CASSTRGQETQYF. The CDR3 DNA reads as TGTGCCAGCAGTACCAGGGGGCAAGAGACCCAGTACTTC.

Note on this clonotype: Germline and junction disagree at one end, which may indicate a read error. The rearrangement uses TRBV10-3 and TRBJ2-5, with 12 positions matching TRBD2. The J call may be incorrect, as the DNA end agrees better with TRBJ2-1. Germline V gene lookup returns CDR1 ENHRY and CDR2 SYGVKD. The CDR3 runs to 15 residues. This CDR3 is CASSQTSGRGNEQFF. The DNA of the CDR3 is TGTGCCAGCAGTCAGACTAGCGGGAGAGGGAATGAGCAGTTCTTC.

The chain joins TRBV20-1 to TRBJ1-6; D is possibly TRBD1 (5 bases). CDR3 length equals 14 residues. The V end lost 6 bases, the J end lost 7 bases, and 16 bases lay between the germline ends. The germline gives CDR1 DFQATT, CDR2 SNEGSKA (reference sequence). The CDR3 DNA is TGCAGTGCCAGCAGCCGGGACCTAAATTCACCCCTCCACTTT. It encodes CSASSRDLNSPLHF.

Concerning this clonotype itself: The junction and the germline gene differ at one end; a read error may be behind it. The V call is TRBV10-3, the J call TRBJ2-5, with D tentatively TRBD2 (5 bases). Germline lookup yields CDR1 ENHRY and CDR2 SYGVKD. This CDR3 is built from 16 residues. CDR3 bases: TGTGCCAGCAGTTACTCGGGGTCTCTGTACCAAGAGACCCAGTACTTC. Protein sequence: CASSYSGSLYQETQYF.

The chain is built from TRBV12-3 or TRBV12-4 and TRBJ1-4, with D hard to call. Trimming stripped 5 bases from V and 2 bases from J, with 15 bases between. This CDR3 region has 16 residues. CDR3 DNA sequence: TGTGCCAGCAGTCCCCTGGGAGGAGGGACTAATGAAAAACTGTTTTTT. Translated: CASSPLGGGTNEKLFF.

This chain joins TRBV24-1 and TRBJ2-5, with TRBD2 as a possible D gene (6 bases). TRBJ2-1 matches the DNA end more closely, so the J call is doubtful. Germline V lookup: CDR1 KGHDR, CDR2 SFDVKD. CDR3 size: 16 residues. The CDR3 loop is CATSDPIAESYNEQFF. CDR3 coding DNA: TGTGCCACCAGTGACCCTATAGCGGAATCGTACAATGAGCAGTTCTTC.

The chain links TRBV7-6 to TRBJ2-7, with 9 bases matching TRBD1. V lost 5 bases and J lost 5; bases outside the gene matches: 13. Germline CDR1 SGHVS, CDR2 FNYEAQ. This CDR3 region has 16 residues. The CDR3: CASSGGFRTGDDEQYF. Here the CDR3 DNA reads TGTGCCAGCAGCGGGGGCTTCAGGACAGGGGACGACGAGCAGTACTTC.

The rearrangement links TRBV20-1 to TRBJ2-7; D perhaps matches TRBD2 (7 bases). CDR3 length: 18 residues. Germline V gene data show CDR1 as DFQATT and CDR2 as SNEGSKA (reference sequence). V lost 6 bases and J 0 bases, leaving 27 bases between the germline ends. CDR3 loop: CSAPRGAVDTGNSYEQYF. In DNA form, the CDR3 reads TGCAGTGCCCCCCGGGGGGCTGTAGATACGGGGAACTCCTACGAGCAGTACTTC.

This chain links TRBV12-3 or TRBV12-4 with TRBJ2-5, with TRBD1 identical over 7 bases. After removal of 6 bases from V and 0 bases from J, the junction contained 13 bases not matched to a gene. The CDR3 sequence is 17 residues long. The CDR3 sequence is CASSPDGTVTDQETQYF. CDR3 bases: TGTGCCAGCAGCCCAGATGGGACAGTTACCGACCAAGAGACCCAGTACTTC.

This clonotype was recorded a few times. The gene calls are TRBV20-1 and TRBJ1-6; tentatively, D is TRBD1 (6 bases). This CDR3 is built from 13 residues. V lost 4 bases, J lost 8 bases, and 12 bases lay in between. In germline, CDR1 is DFQATT, CDR2 SNEGSKA (reference sequence). The CDR3 DNA follows: TGCAGTGCTACGGAAGGGGGGTATTCACCCCTCCACTTT. Translation: CSATEGGYSPLHF.

This clonotype came up a few times. The rearrangement joins TRBV29-1 to TRBJ2-7, with 8 bases aligning to TRBD1. The CDR3 covers 13 residues. V was clipped by 6 bases and J by 2 bases; unmatched bases: 6. Germline values: CDR1 SQVTM, CDR2 ANQGSEA. The CDR3 region has the DNA TGCAGCGTCGGGACAGGAGATCCCTACGAGCAGTACTTC. It encodes CSVGTGDPYEQYF.

This clonotype was counted a few times. The chain is built from TRBV3-1 and TRBJ1-2; D is ambiguous. The CDR3 runs to 14 residues. Germline values: CDR1 LGHDT, CDR2 YNNKEL (reference sequence). Trimming stripped 5 bases from V and 0 bases from J, with 10 bases between. The CDR3 here is CASSVMGSNYGYTF. In DNA, the CDR3 is TGTGCCAGCAGCGTCATGGGGTCTAACTATGGCTACACCTTC.

This clonotype has only a few counts. V usage is TRBV10-3 and J usage is TRBJ1-2; the match to TRBD1 covers 11 bases. This CDR3 is 15 amino acids long. Germline lookup yields CDR1 ENHRY and CDR2 SYGVKD. The J segment lost 9 bases and the V segment lost 0 bases, leaving 6 bases of the junction unmatched. CDR3 sequence reads: CAISESGQGGPRYTF. The CDR3 DNA is TGTGCCATCAGTGAGTCGGGACAGGGGGGGCCTCGCTACACCTTC.

The J gene is TRBJ2-7, the V gene TRBV5-1, with D perhaps TRBD1 or TRBD2 (5 bases each). CDR1 is SGHRS, CDR2 YFSETQ, per germline. The CDR3 is 16 amino acids. Trimming pared 4 bases from V and 2 bases from J, leaving 19 bases between. CDR3 amino acids: CASSGAPGTTAYEQYF. CDR3 DNA: TGCGCCAGCAGCGGAGCCCCCGGGACCACAGCCTACGAGCAGTACTTC.

The genes are TRBV29-1 and TRBJ1-2, with D possibly matching TRBD1 (5 bases). Germline V gene lookup returns CDR1 SQVTM and CDR2 ANQGSEA. CDR3 length equals 12 residues. V lost 8 bases, J lost 8 bases, and 18 bases lay in between. The CDR3 DNA follows: TGCAGCAGTTGGGACCCACGGGGAGGCTACACCTTC. This gives the protein CSSWDPRGGYTF.

This clonotype was observed a handful of times. J is TRBJ2-7 and V is TRBV11-2, with 16 positions matching TRBD2. Germline V gives CDR1 SGHAT, CDR2 FQNNGV. The CDR3 length is 17 residues. Germline trimming cut 3 bases from V and 6 bases from J; bases unmatched to any gene: 8. CDR3 amino acids: CASSFRGLAGGRGEQYF. The CDR3 nucleotides read TGTGCCAGCAGCTTCCGGGGACTAGCGGGAGGGCGAGGCGAGCAGTACTTC.

In this sample, this clonotype turned up a few times. The junction differs from germline at one of its ends, possibly a read error. The chain uses TRBV10-3 and TRBJ2-7, with 7 bases matching TRBD1. CDR1 and CDR2 from the germline V gene are ENHRY and SYGVKD. The length of the CDR3 is 16 residues. The CDR3 sequence is CASSSLSTGYPYEQYF. CDR3 coding DNA: TGTGCCAGCAGTTCCCTATCGACAGGGTATCCCTACGAGCAGTACTTC.

This clonotype was seen ten or more times. The chain links TRBV14 to TRBJ1-3, with TRBD1 matching 7 bases. V was pared by 3 bases and J by 0 bases, with 5 bases of the junction left unmatched. There are 16 residues in the CDR3. From germline, CDR1 is SGHDN and CDR2 FVKESK. The CDR3 DNA reads TGTGCCAGCAGCCAGCCGGGACAGATCTCTGGAAACACCATATATTTT. This encodes CASSQPGQISGNTIYF.

This chain links TRBV28 with TRBJ1-2; D not certain. The germline V gene encodes CDR1 MDHEN and CDR2 SYDVKM. The CDR3 spans 15 residues. V was pared by 2 bases and J by 6 bases, with 16 bases between. The CDR3 loop reads CASSLVGGLGNGYTF. In DNA form, the CDR3 reads TGTGCCAGCAGTTTAGTCGGAGGGCTGGGTAATGGCTACACCTTC.